One T cell receptor (beta chain) is described in this entry. What it binds is unknown. The entry originates in a study of T cell clones after liver transplantation. Looked up from germline, CDR1 is LNHDA and CDR2 is SQIVND (reference sequence). V gave up 10 bases and J gave up 4 bases; unmatched junction bases: 9. CDR3 length: 14 residues. Sequencing used immunoSEQ multiplex PCR; TCRdb keeps in-frame clones, though not all of them. The repertoire holds around 77,000 clones, with 80% as singletons. Points from the study as a whole: Compared with third party-reactive sequences, donor-reactive ones declined more, independent of withdrawal success.

This chain links TRBV19 with TRBJ1-4, with TRBD1 matching 7 bases. Here the sequenced sample was CD4+ T cells from blood, taken 12 months after liver transplant. This clonotype was sampled from a human patient who received a liver transplant. A share of the T cells may be of graft donor origin. The CDR3 here is CAKLPGQHNEKLFF. CDR3 in DNA: TGTGCCAAATTACCGGGACAGCATAATGAAAAACTGTTTTTT.